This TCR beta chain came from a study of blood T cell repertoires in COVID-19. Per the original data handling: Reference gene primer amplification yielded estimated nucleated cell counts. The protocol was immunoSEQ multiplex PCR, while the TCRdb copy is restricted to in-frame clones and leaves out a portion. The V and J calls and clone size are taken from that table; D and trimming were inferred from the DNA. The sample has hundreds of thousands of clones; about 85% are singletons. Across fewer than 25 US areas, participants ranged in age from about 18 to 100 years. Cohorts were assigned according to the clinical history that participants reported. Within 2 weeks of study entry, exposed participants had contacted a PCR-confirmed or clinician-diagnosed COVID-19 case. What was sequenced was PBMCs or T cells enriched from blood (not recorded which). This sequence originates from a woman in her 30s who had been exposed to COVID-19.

The CDR3 nucleotides read TGTGCCAGCAGCTTAGGACTAGCGGGAGTGGAGACCCAGTACTTC. Translated: CASSLGLAGVETQYF. The chain recombines TRBV7-8 with TRBJ2-5; 12 bases match TRBD2. The junction had 2 bases not matched to a gene; V was cut back by 1 base and J by 5 bases. The CDR3 contains 15 residues. Germline values: CDR1 SGHVS, CDR2 FQNEAQ.